The TCR beta chain described here comes from a study of T-cell reconstitution after alpha-beta-depleted transplantation in children. Unique molecular identifiers were used in preparing the TCRbeta library. TCRdb reanalysed the PCR reads using MiXCR and keeps one entry per CDR3 protein. The sample shows 550,000 to 800,000 distinct CDR3 sequences, around 13% of them seen only once. This clonotype was recorded at least ten times. In germline, CDR1 is LGHNT, CDR2 FRNRAP. Deletions cut 8 bases from V and 3 bases from J, with 13 bases between. The length of the CDR3 is 13 residues. Sequencing was performed on PBMCs, taken before TCRalphabeta/CD19-depleted stem cell transplant. The chain combines TRBV12-5 with TRBJ1-1, with TRBD1 as a possible D gene (6 bases). This TCR was recovered from a girl aged 2-10 years with congenital amegakaryocytic thrombocytopenia, due to receive a stem cell transplant. The CDR3, as DNA: TGTGCTAGTTCCGGGGGGCGCGACACTGAAGCTTTCTTT. Translation: CASSGGRDTEAFF.